This TCR beta chain was sequenced for a study of T-cell reconstitution after alpha-beta-depleted transplantation in children. The V and J ends lost 5 bases and 1 base respectively, with 14 bases between them. Per germline, CDR1 DFQATT and CDR2 SNEGSKA (reference sequence). The length of the CDR3 is 14 residues. A TCRbeta library incorporating unique molecular identifiers was prepared. Via MiXCR, TCRdb re-called the PCR reads, giving one row per CDR3 protein. The sample holds about 230,000 distinct CDR3 sequences, about 12% seen once. The sample consisted of PBMCs from the stem cell graft donor, taken from the stem cell graft. The TCR was taken from a human donor who donated a stem cell graft to a child with acute lymphoblastic leukemia. This rearrangement joins TRBV20-1 to TRBJ1-1, with TRBD1 as a possible D gene (6 bases). The CDR3 loop is CSASGGGPNTEAFF. The CDR3 DNA follows: TGCAGTGCTTCCGGGGGGGGGCCGAACACTGAAGCTTTCTTT.